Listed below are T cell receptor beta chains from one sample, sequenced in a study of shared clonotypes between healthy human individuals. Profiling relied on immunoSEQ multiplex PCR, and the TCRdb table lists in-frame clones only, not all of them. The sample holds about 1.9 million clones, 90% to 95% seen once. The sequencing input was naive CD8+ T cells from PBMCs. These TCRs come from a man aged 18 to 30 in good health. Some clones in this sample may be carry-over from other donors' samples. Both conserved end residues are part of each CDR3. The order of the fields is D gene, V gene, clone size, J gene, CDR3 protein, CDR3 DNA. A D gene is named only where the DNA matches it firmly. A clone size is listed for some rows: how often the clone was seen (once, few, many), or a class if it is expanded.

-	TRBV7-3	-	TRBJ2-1	CASSLTLGEKQFF	TGTGCCAGCAGCTTAACGTTGGGGGAGAAGCAGTTCTTC
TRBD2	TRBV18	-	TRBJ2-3	CASSPTSGRATDTQYF	TGTGCCAGCTCACCGACTAGCGGGAGGGCGACAGATACGCAGTATTTT
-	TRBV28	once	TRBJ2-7	CASRRRVGAANEQYF	TGTGCCAGCAGAAGGAGAGTGGGGGCAGCTAACGAGCAGTACTTC
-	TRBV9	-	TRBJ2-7	CASSSQMSGLAYEQYF	TGTGCCAGCAGCTCCCAGATGTCAGGGTTGGCCTACGAGCAGTACTTC
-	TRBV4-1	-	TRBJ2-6	CASSQEWDPGYSGANVLTF	TGCGCCAGCAGCCAAGAATGGGATCCGGGCTACTCTGGGGCCAACGTCCTGACTTTC
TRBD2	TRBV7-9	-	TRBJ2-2	CASSYTSAPNTGELFF	TGTGCCAGCAGCTATACTAGCGCGCCGAACACCGGGGAGCTGTTTTTT
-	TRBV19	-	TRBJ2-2	CASIGRTGYTGELFF	TGTGCCAGTATTGGGAGGACAGGTTACACCGGGGAGCTGTTTTTT
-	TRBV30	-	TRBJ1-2	CAWSAPPEGYGYTF	TGTGCCTGGAGTGCCCCTCCGGAAGGCTATGGCTACACCTTC
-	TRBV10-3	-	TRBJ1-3	CAIASGNTIYF	TGTGCCATCGCCTCTGGAAACACCATATATTTT
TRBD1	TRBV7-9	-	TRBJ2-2	CASSIHRGSNTGELFF	TGTGCCAGCAGCATCCACAGGGGATCAAACACCGGGGAGCTGTTTTTT
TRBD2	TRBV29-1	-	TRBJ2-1	CSVEETSGRASNEQFF	TGCAGCGTTGAAGAAACGAGCGGGAGGGCCTCCAATGAGCAGTTCTTC
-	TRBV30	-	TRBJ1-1	CAWSVGGAGTEAFF	TGTGCCTGGAGTGTAGGGGGGGCGGGCACTGAAGCTTTCTTT
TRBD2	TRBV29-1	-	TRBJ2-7	CSVVRLAGPVSYEQYF	TGCAGCGTTGTAAGACTAGCGGGCCCCGTCTCCTACGAGCAGTACTTC
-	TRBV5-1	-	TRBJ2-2	CASSLGYGVEGTGELFF	TGCGCCAGCAGCTTGGGCTACGGAGTAGAGGGCACCGGGGAGCTGTTTTTT
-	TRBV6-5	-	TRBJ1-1	CASSRGLNTEAFF	TGTGCCAGCTCACGGGGTTTGAACACTGAAGCTTTCTTT
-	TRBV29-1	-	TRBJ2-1	CSAAGGEQFF	TGCAGCGCCGCCGGGGGCGAGCAGTTCTTC
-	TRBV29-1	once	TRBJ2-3	CSVELREKATDTQYF	TGCAGCGTTGAATTACGGGAGAAGGCAACAGATACGCAGTATTTT
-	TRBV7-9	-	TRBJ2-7	CASSLEGGHGYEQYF	TGTGCCAGCAGCTTAGAAGGGGGGCATGGATACGAGCAGTACTTC
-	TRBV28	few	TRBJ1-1	CASSPTGYTEAFF	TGTGCCAGCAGTCCTACAGGGTATACTGAAGCTTTCTTT
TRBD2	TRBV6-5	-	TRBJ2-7	CASRTSGGYEQYF	TGTGCCAGTCGGACTAGCGGGGGATACGAGCAGTACTTC
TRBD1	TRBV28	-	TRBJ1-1	CASKNNRGLNTEAFF	TGTGCCAGCAAGAATAACAGGGGGCTGAACACTGAAGCTTTCTTT
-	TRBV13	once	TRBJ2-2	CASSAENTGELFF	TGTGCCAGCAGCGCAGAGAACACCGGGGAGCTGTTTTTT
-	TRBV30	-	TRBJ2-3	CAWIPFDRTDTQYF	TGTGCCTGGATTCCATTCGACAGAACAGATACGCAGTATTTT
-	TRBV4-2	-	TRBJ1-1	CASSQDARGYTEAFF	TGTGCCAGCAGCCAAGATGCCAGGGGTTACACTGAAGCTTTCTTT
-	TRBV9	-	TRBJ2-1	CASSPPGSLAEQFF	TGTGCCAGCAGCCCCCCCGGTAGTTTGGCTGAGCAGTTCTTC
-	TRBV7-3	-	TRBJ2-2	CASSQEPGTGELFF	TGTGCCAGCAGCCAAGAGCCGGGAACCGGGGAGCTGTTTTTT
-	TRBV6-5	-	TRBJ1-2	CASTEREGGYGYTF	TGTGCCAGCACCGAGAGGGAAGGGGGCTATGGCTACACCTTC
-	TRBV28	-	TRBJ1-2	CASNKKGVQDLRTANYGYTF	TGTGCCAGCAACAAGAAAGGCGTACAGGATCTTCGGACAGCTAACTATGGCTACACCTTC
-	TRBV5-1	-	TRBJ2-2	CASSWPRDANTGELFF	TGCGCCAGCAGTTGGCCGCGGGACGCGAACACCGGGGAGCTGTTTTTT
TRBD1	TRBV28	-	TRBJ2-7	CASSPPRTGFEYEQYF	TGTGCCAGCAGTCCCCCCCGGACAGGATTCGAGTACGAGCAGTACTTC
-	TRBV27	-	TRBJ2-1	CASSPPQGIPYNEQFF	TGTGCCAGCAGTCCCCCTCAGGGCATCCCTTACAATGAGCAGTTCTTC
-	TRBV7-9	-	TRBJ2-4	CASSLDGGRGNIQYF	TGTGCCAGCAGCTTAGATGGCGGGCGAGGAAACATTCAGTACTTC
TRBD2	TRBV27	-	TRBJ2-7	CASSWAAGGSYEQYF	TGTGCCAGCAGTTGGGCTGCGGGGGGCTCCTACGAGCAGTACTTC
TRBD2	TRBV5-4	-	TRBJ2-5	CASSLAGWEGQETQYF	TGTGCCAGCAGCTTGGCCGGGTGGGAGGGTCAAGAGACCCAGTACTTC
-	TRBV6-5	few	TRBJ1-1	CASSAESGNTEAFF	TGTGCCAGCAGTGCAGAAAGTGGGAACACTGAAGCTTTCTTT
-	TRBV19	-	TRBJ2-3	CASSVWAWDTQYF	TGTGCCAGTAGTGTGTGGGCCTGGGATACGCAGTATTTT
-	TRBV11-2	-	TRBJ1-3	CASSPWPISGNTIYF	TGTGCCAGCAGCCCCTGGCCAATCTCTGGAAACACCATATATTTT
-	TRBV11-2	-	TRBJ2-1	CASGARDSYNEQFF	TGTGCCAGCGGAGCAAGGGACTCATACAATGAGCAGTTCTTC
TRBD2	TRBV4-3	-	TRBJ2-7	CASSHGLAGAYEQYF	TGCGCCAGCAGCCACGGACTAGCGGGAGCATACGAGCAGTACTTC
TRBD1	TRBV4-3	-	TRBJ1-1	CASSRDRGTEAFF	TGCGCCAGCAGCCGAGACAGGGGGACTGAAGCTTTCTTT
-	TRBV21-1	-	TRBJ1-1	CASGSGAFF	TGTGCCAGCGGCTCGGGTGCTTTCTTT
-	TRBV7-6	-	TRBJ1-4	CASRTWGDEKLFF	TGTGCCAGCAGAACCTGGGGGGATGAAAAACTGTTTTTT
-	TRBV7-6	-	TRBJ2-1	CASSPGRGGPTNEQFF	TGTGCCAGCAGCCCAGGCCGCGGGGGCCCTACTAATGAGCAGTTCTTC
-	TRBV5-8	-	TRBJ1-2	CASSLASNVPNYGYTF	TGTGCCAGCAGCTTGGCCAGTAACGTACCTAACTATGGCTACACCTTC
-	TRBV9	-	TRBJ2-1	CASSLSTGWNEQFF	TGTGCCAGCAGCCTCTCGACGGGGTGGAATGAGCAGTTCTTC
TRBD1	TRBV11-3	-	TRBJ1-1	CASSHGQGAGGAFF	TGTGCCAGCAGCCATGGACAGGGGGCGGGTGGGGCTTTCTTT
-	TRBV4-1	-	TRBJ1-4	CASSQVFAGRGEKLFF	TGCGCCAGCAGCCAAGTATTTGCGGGGCGGGGGGAAAAACTGTTTTTT
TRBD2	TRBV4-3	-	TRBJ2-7	CASSQVAGVPSYEQYF	TGCGCCAGCAGCCAAGTCGCGGGGGTGCCGTCCTACGAGCAGTACTTC
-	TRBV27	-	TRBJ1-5	CASSLLGNAQPQHF	TGTGCCAGCAGTTTACTGGGGAACGCTCAGCCCCAGCATTTT
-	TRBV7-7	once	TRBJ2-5	CASSPTTELQETQYF	TGTGCCAGCAGCCCTACCACCGAACTCCAAGAGACCCAGTACTTC
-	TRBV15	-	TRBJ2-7	CATSRDHRDTIYSYEQYF	TGTGCCACCAGCAGAGACCATCGGGACACTATATACTCCTACGAGCAGTACTTC
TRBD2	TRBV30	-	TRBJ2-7	CAWSVAGVDEQYF	TGTGCCTGGAGTGTTGCGGGAGTGGACGAGCAGTACTTC
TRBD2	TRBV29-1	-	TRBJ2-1	CSVEAFPGGSYNEQFF	TGCAGCGTTGAAGCCTTCCCGGGAGGATCCTACAATGAGCAGTTCTTC
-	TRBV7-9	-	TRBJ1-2	CASSLSYGYTF	TGTGCCAGCAGCTTGAGCTATGGCTACACCTTC
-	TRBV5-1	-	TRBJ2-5	CASSLAEAHTAQYF	TGCGCCAGCAGCTTGGCCGAGGCTCATACAGCCCAGTACTTC
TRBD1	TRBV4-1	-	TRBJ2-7	CASSPGQGTYEQYF	TGCGCCAGCAGCCCAGGACAGGGGACCTACGAGCAGTACTTC
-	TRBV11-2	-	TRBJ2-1	CASSLEWVGPSAYNEQFF	TGTGCCAGCAGCTTAGAGTGGGTAGGCCCTAGCGCCTACAATGAGCAGTTCTTC
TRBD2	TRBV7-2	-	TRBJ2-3	CASSSMSGRGTDTQYF	TGTGCCAGCAGCTCTATGAGCGGGAGGGGGACAGATACGCAGTATTTT
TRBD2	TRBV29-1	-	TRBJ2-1	CSAGGGGTRVGEQFF	TGCAGCGCCGGAGGAGGTGGGACTAGGGTCGGGGAGCAGTTCTTC